The T cell receptor beta chain under discussion was sequenced for a study of CD8 T cells in ankylosing spondylitis. Study-level points and caveats: There were earlier reports of some motif variants in reactive arthritis synovial fluid and blood.

The CDR3 length is 15 residues. The trim removed 7 bases at V and 5 bases at J, leaving 6 bases unmatched. CDR1 and CDR2 from the germline V gene are SNHLY and FYNNEI. To note about this clonotype: Its target is unknown.

TCRdb reprocessed the 5' RACE reads via MiXCR and lists one record per CDR3 protein. The table has 250,000 to 350,000 distinct CDR3 sequences, around 19% seen once. The TCR originated in a male donor with ankylosing spondylitis or in good health (not recorded which). The chain is built from TRBV2 and TRBJ2-1; 12 bases map to TRBD2. The specimen was blood, either unsorted or a sorted T cell fraction (not recorded which). The CDR3 DNA reads as TGTGCCAGCATAGGACTAGCGGGGAGCAACAATGAGCAGTTCTTC. This encodes CASIGLAGSNNEQFF.